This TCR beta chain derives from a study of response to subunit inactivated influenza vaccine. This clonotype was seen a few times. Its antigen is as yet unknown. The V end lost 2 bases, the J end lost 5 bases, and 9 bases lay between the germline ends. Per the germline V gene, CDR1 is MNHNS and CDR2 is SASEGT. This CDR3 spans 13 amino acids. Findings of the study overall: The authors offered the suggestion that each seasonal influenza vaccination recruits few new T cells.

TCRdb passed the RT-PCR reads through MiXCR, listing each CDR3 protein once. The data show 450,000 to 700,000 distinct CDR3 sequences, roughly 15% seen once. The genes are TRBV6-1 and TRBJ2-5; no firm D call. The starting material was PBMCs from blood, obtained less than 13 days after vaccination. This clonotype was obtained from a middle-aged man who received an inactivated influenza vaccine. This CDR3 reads CASSERGPETQYF. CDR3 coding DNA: TGTGCCAGCAGTGAAAGAGGCCCGGAGACCCAGTACTTC.